One and the same sample provided the 21 T cell receptor beta chains below, sequenced in a study of OX40 agonist ivuxolimab in advanced cancers. Sequencing used immunoSEQ multiplex PCR; TCRdb keeps in-frame clones, though not all of them. The sample includes 55,000 to 80,000 clones, about 80% of them seen just once. Sequences were derived from CD4+ or CD8+ T cells sorted from blood, sampled in a trial of the OX40 agonist ivuxolimab. These receptors originate from an adult with an advanced solid tumor such as melanoma, head and neck, liver or kidney cancer.

The genes are TRBV4-3 and TRBJ2-5; 8 bases align to TRBD2. The ends lost 0 bases at V and 5 bases at J; junction bases unmatched: 8. The germline CDR1 and CDR2 sequences are LGHNA and YSLEER. This CDR3 contains 16 residues. In nucleotides, the CDR3 is TGCGCCAGCAGCCAAGATAGGCTAGCGGGTACGGAGACCCAGTACTTC. This sequence encodes CASSQDRLAGTETQYF.

As DNA, the CDR3 is TGTGCCAGCAGACTTTCAGGGGCTGCCGGGGAGCTGTTTTTT. Translated: CASRLSGAAGELFF. J is TRBJ2-2 and V is TRBV5-6; a weak D match, TRBD1 (6 bases). V was pared by 5 bases and J by 6 bases, with 14 bases between. The CDR3 length is 14 residues. The germline CDR1 and CDR2 sequences are SGHDT and YYEEEE.

The chain joins TRBV6-5 to TRBJ1-5; D gene unclear. CDR1 is MNHEY and CDR2 is SVGAGI in the germline V gene. This CDR3 has 15 amino acids. V was clipped by 0 bases and J by 3 bases, with 9 bases between them. The CDR3 DNA is TGTGCCAGCAGTTACTCGCCAGGTCCCAATCAGCCCCAGCATTTT. Translating gives CASSYSPGPNQPQHF.

The chain carries TRBV7-3 and TRBJ2-1; 10 bases are a match to TRBD2. Losses at the gene ends were 0 bases for V and 6 bases for J; bases not matched to a gene: 5. The CDR3 loop spans 16 amino acids. CDR1 and CDR2 (germline): SGHTA, FQGTGA. The CDR3, as DNA: TGTGCCAGCAGCTTAACTGCTAGCGGGAGAGCCAATGAGCAGTTCTTC. Its protein is CASSLTASGRANEQFF.

A remark on this clone: One junction end does not reproduce the germline sequence, and a read error may be involved. V is TRBV28 and J is TRBJ2-2; 8 bases agree with TRBD2. The CDR3 has 14 amino acids. In germline, CDR1 is MDHEN, CDR2 SYDVKM. For the CDR3, the DNA is TGTGCCAACAGTTTCGCCGGGGGGGCCGGGGAGCTGTTTTTT. Translated, it gives CANSFAGGAGELFF. The full variable domain, its missing parts supplied by reference TRBV28 and TRBJ2-2, is DVKVTQSSRYLVKRTGEKVFLECVQDMDHENMFWYRQDPGLGLRLIYFSYDVKMKEKGDIPEGYSVSREKKERFSLILESASTNQTSMYLCANSFAGGAGELFFGEGSRLTVL.

Points on this clone: One end of the junction is discordant with germline, which a read error may explain. The V call is TRBV7-2, the J call TRBJ2-3; 10 nucleotides align to TRBD1. The V gene's germline CDR1 is SGHTA and CDR2 FQGNSA. There are 13 residues in the CDR3. CDR3 nucleotides: TGTGCCAGCGGCGAGGGGCGACAGGGGGCGCGGAATTTT. Encoded protein: CASGEGRQGARNF.

This chain joins TRBV7-9 and TRBJ1-5; TRBD1 is a possible D gene (5 bases). The CDR3 is made up of 16 amino acids. CDR1 SEHNR and CDR2 FQNEAQ come from the germline V gene (reference sequence). V dropped 1 base and J dropped 7 bases, with 17 bases sitting between them. In nucleotides, the CDR3 is TGTGCCAGCAGCTTAGGGGCAGGGACCCAAGGGCAGCCCCAGCATTTT. Protein product: CASSLGAGTQGQPQHF. The whole variable domain, filled in from reference TRBV7-9 and TRBJ1-5, reads DTGVSQNPRHKITKRGQNVTFRCDPISEHNRLYWYRQTLGQGPEFLTYFQNEAQLEKSRLLSDRFSAERPKGSFSTLEIQRTEQGDSAMYLCASSLGAGTQGQPQHFGDGTRLSIL.

This clone was seen only a few times. V usage is TRBV30 and J usage is TRBJ2-2; D is unresolved. The CDR3 runs to 12 residues. The germline gives CDR1 GTSNPN, CDR2 SVGIG (reference sequence). V gave up 2 bases and J gave up 4 bases, with 5 bases separating them. As DNA, the CDR3 is TGTGCCTGGAGTTGGTCCACCGGGGAGCTGTTTTTT. This translates into CAWSWSTGELFF.

This clone has just a few counts. This chain joins TRBV6-1 and TRBJ1-4, with TRBD1 identical over 8 bases. Per the germline V gene, CDR1 is MNHNS and CDR2 is SASEGT. V shed 10 bases and J 7 bases; nucleotides not matched to a gene: 11. This CDR3 is 14 amino acids long. The CDR3 sequence is CAIGEDRGGEKLFF. CDR3 bases: TGTGCCATCGGGGAAGACAGGGGAGGTGAAAAACTGTTTTTT.

The chain has TRBV11-1 and TRBJ1-3, with D uncertain. This CDR3 has 18 residues. V was shortened by 4 bases and J by 0 bases, with 19 bases between the two germline ends. Germline CDR1 is SGHAT and CDR2 is FQDESV (reference sequence). Written as DNA, the CDR3 is TGTGCCAGCAGCTACCAGGACGTCTACCAAAGCTCTGGAAACACCATATATTTT. It translates to CASSYQDVYQSSGNTIYF.

The chain carries TRBV4-2 and TRBJ1-3; D call uncertain. This CDR3 region has 14 residues. CDR1 is LGHNA, CDR2 YNFKEQ, per germline. The V and J ends lost 3 bases and 0 bases respectively, with 6 bases between them. The CDR3 DNA is TGTGCCAGCAGCCAGATAGGCTCTGGAAACACCATATATTTT. Protein product: CASSQIGSGNTIYF.

In this sample, this clone turned up a few times. V usage is TRBV6-4 and J usage is TRBJ2-3, with 10 bases matching TRBD2. J lost 1 base, V lost 8 bases, and 6 bases had no gene match. The CDR3 totals 15 residues. Germline CDR1 MRHNA, CDR2 SNTAGT. This CDR3 is CASGSLAGGTDTQYF. The CDR3 DNA reads TGTGCCAGCGGATCCCTAGCGGGAGGCACAGATACGCAGTATTTT.

The chain links TRBV5-4 to TRBJ2-3; D is uncertain. Germline CDR1 and CDR2: SGHNT and YYREEE (reference sequence). CDR3 length: 16 amino acids. Deletions cut 5 bases from V and 2 bases from J, with 18 bases between. This CDR3 is CASRFYVSGSTDTQYF. CDR3 DNA sequence: TGTGCCAGCAGGTTCTACGTTTCTGGTTCCACAGATACGCAGTATTTT.

The chain has TRBV28 and TRBJ1-4; D gene uncertain. The CDR3 sequence is 15 residues long. V was cut by 9 bases and J by 0 bases, with 14 bases left in between. Germline lookup yields CDR1 MDHEN and CDR2 SYDVKM. CDR3 protein: CASTAEQATNEKLFF. The CDR3 region has the DNA TGTGCCAGTACTGCGGAGCAGGCAACTAATGAAAAACTGTTTTTT.

The chain couples TRBV7-3 to TRBJ2-3; 13 nucleotides align to TRBD2. V dropped 3 bases and J dropped 2; count of bases not matched to a gene: 14. Per germline, CDR1 SGHTA and CDR2 FQGTGA. There are 20 residues in the CDR3. CDR3: CASSFKSGTSGIVHTDTQYF. The CDR3, as DNA: TGTGCCAGCAGCTTTAAATCCGGGACTAGCGGGATAGTGCACACAGATACGCAGTATTTT.

This chain connects TRBV7-2 to TRBJ2-1; TRBD1 agrees at 8 bases. The length of the CDR3 is 15 residues. Germline values: CDR1 SGHTA, CDR2 FQGNSA. Germline trimming cut 5 bases from V and 5 bases from J; bases unmatched to any gene: 8. The CDR3 DNA sequence: TGTGCCAGCAGCGAGGACAGGGAGGCCCACAATGAGCAGTTCTTC. Residues: CASSEDREAHNEQFF.

The J gene is TRBJ2-2, the V gene TRBV5-1, with 9 bases lining up with TRBD2. J lost 0 bases, V lost 2 bases, and 20 bases had no gene match. The germline gives CDR1 SGHRS, CDR2 YFSETQ. The CDR3 extends over 22 amino acids. CDR3 sequence (DNA): TGCGCCAGCAGCTTCCGACAGGGAATCGGGACGCGGGGGGGCCCGAACACCGGGGAGCTGTTTTTT. This gives the protein CASSFRQGIGTRGGPNTGELFF.

This chain connects TRBV5-1 to TRBJ2-5, with unresolved D. The CDR3 is made up of 13 amino acids. CDR1 and CDR2 from the germline V gene are SGHRS and YFSETQ. The V end lost 5 bases, the J end lost 4 bases, and 12 bases lay between the germline ends. The CDR3 coding sequence is TGCGCCAGCAGTCAACTCAGTTTAGAGACCCAGTACTTC. It specifies CASSQLSLETQYF.

The rearrangement uses TRBV7-9 and TRBJ1-1; D might be TRBD1 (5 bases). Germline CDR1 is SEHNR and CDR2 is FQNEAQ (reference sequence). V was clipped by 5 bases and J by 5 bases, with 12 bases between them. The CDR3 is made up of 13 amino acids. CDR3 nucleotide sequence: TGTGCCAGCAGCCCCGGGGGGAGGACTGAAGCTTTCTTT. It encodes CASSPGGRTEAFF.

The rearrangement joins TRBV6-1 to TRBJ2-2, with D possibly TRBD1 on 5 matching bases. V lost 5 bases and J lost 0, with 10 bases in between. Germline V gives CDR1 MNHNS, CDR2 SASEGT. This CDR3 is 15 amino acids long. As DNA, the CDR3 is TGTGCCAGCAGTCCCCGGACATCGAACACCGGGGAGCTGTTTTTT. Amino acid sequence: CASSPRTSNTGELFF.

The V and J genes are TRBV29-1 and TRBJ2-3; 8 bases are a match to TRBD1. J was trimmed by 4 bases and V by 5 bases; bases with no gene match: 11. Germline V CDR1 and CDR2: SQVTM, ANQGSEA. The CDR3 consists of 15 residues. The CDR3 spells CSVPYAGQGADTQYF. As DNA, the CDR3 is TGCAGCGTTCCCTACGCAGGACAGGGCGCAGATACGCAGTATTTT.